This entry lists 28 T cell receptor beta chains sequenced from one sample in a study of T cell responses to AZD1222 COVID-19 vaccine (dated by TCRdb to the early 2020s). This specimen's time point label, per the study, means: baseline before first vaccination. Library preparation employed the immunoSEQ multiplex PCR assay. As stored in TCRdb, this immuneACCESS dataset retains in-frame rearrangements with V and J assigned. A fraction of the clones does not appear; measured against another copy, unresolved V genes explain less than half of the discrepancy, and the remainder lacks a known reason. The sample records 55,000 to 85,000 clones, 84% of which are singletons. Approximately 9.8% of the sample is held by the ten biggest clonotypes. Sequences were derived from peripheral blood, sampled on day 0 of AZD1222 vaccination. Every receptor here comes from an adult in good health.

The CDR3 sequence: CASSIGQGTYGYTF. The CDR3 DNA reads as TGTGCCAGCAGCATCGGACAGGGGACCTATGGCTACACCTTC. The rearrangement uses TRBV9 and TRBJ1-2; TRBD1 matches at 9 bases. Germline CDR1 SGDLS, CDR2 YYNGEE. The trim removed 4 bases at V and 4 bases at J, leaving 5 bases unmatched. The CDR3 contains 14 residues.

This clone occurred a few times. This chain connects TRBV4-1 to TRBJ1-3; 9 bases agree with TRBD1. The germline gives CDR1 MGHRA, CDR2 YSYEKL. J lost 4 bases, V lost 3 bases, and 4 bases had no gene match. The CDR3 extends over 15 amino acids. The CDR3 bases are TGCGCCAGCAGCCAGCCCGGGACAGGGGGAAACACCATATATTTT. Its translation: CASSQPGTGGNTIYF.

DNA of the CDR3: TGTGCCAGCACATCCTACCCTTCAGGAGGGGGTCGCACCGGGGAGCTGTTTTTT. Residues: CASTSYPSGGGRTGELFF. V and J are TRBV11-2 and TRBJ2-2; D assignment may be TRBD1 or TRBD2 (6 bases each). The CDR3 runs 18 residues. Germline V gene data show CDR1 as SGHAT and CDR2 as FQNNGV. V lost 7 bases and J lost 4, with 25 bases in between.

The V and J genes are TRBV5-4 and TRBJ2-7; TRBD1 aligns across 7 bases. V trimming: 3 bases; J trimming: 5 bases; junction bases outside the gene matches: 5. This CDR3 region has 13 residues. Germline CDR1 SGHNT, CDR2 YYREEE (reference sequence). The CDR3 bases are TGTGCCAGCAGCTCACAGGGGTTTGACGAGCAGTACTTC. Amino acid sequence: CASSSQGFDEQYF.

The V and J genes are TRBV2 and TRBJ2-7, with 7 bases identical to TRBD2. Unmatched junction bases numbered 9, after V lost 1 base and J lost 6 bases. Germline CDR1 SNHLY, CDR2 FYNNEI. This CDR3 comprises 15 residues. The CDR3, as DNA: TGTGCCAGCAGTGAAGATGCAGCGGGGCCCTTCGAGCAGTACTTC. Its translation: CASSEDAAGPFEQYF.

The chain couples TRBV4-3 to TRBJ1-2; D gene ambiguous. Germline V gene data show CDR1 as LGHNA and CDR2 as YSLEER. This CDR3 comprises 13 residues. V was pared by 1 base and J by 5 bases, with 8 bases between. Here the CDR3 reads CASSQGPQYGYTF. The CDR3 nucleotides read TGCGCCAGCAGCCAAGGACCCCAGTATGGCTACACCTTC.

In its sample, this clone was seen a few times. The chain combines TRBV30 with TRBJ2-3, with D perhaps given as TRBD1 or TRBD2 (6 bases each). There are 15 residues in the CDR3. V was shortened by 4 bases and J by 3 bases, with 17 bases between the two germline ends. Germline assignment: CDR1 GTSNPN and CDR2 SVGIG (reference sequence). The CDR3 nucleotides are TGTGCCTGGAAGGGGCCGGGGGCTGGGACAGATACGCAGTATTTT. It translates to CAWKGPGAGTDTQYF.

This chain connects TRBV7-8 to TRBJ1-5, with 8 nucleotides matching TRBD1. V was clipped by 2 bases and J by 4 bases; unmatched bases: 4. CDR1 SGHVS and CDR2 FQNEAQ come from the germline V gene. The CDR3 runs 15 residues. CDR3 sequence (DNA): TGTGCCAGCAGCTTACGGACAGGGTCAAATCAGCCCCAGCATTTT. Translated, it gives CASSLRTGSNQPQHF.

CDR3 bases: TGTGCCAGCAGTGATGGGCCCTACGAGCAGTACTTC. Its protein product is CASSDGPYEQYF. V and J are TRBV2 and TRBJ2-7; D is unresolved. Trimming removed 3 bases from V and 2 bases from J, with 5 bases in between. This CDR3 has 12 amino acids. Germline V gene lookup returns CDR1 SNHLY and CDR2 FYNNEI.

The rearrangement joins TRBV3-1 (or the pseudogene TRBV3-2) to TRBJ1-2; D possibly corresponds to TRBD1 (5 bases). The V end lost 0 bases, the J end lost 4 bases, and 9 bases lay between the germline ends. The CDR3 has 14 amino acids. Per the germline V gene, CDR1 is LGHDT and CDR2 is YNNKEL (reference sequence). Here the CDR3 reads CASSQDQGIYGYTF. CDR3 bases: TGTGCCAGCAGCCAAGATCAGGGCATCTATGGCTACACCTTC.

The chain has TRBV18 and TRBJ1-4; weak D call: TRBD1 (6 bases). CDR3 length: 16 residues. The V end lost 0 bases, the J end lost 6 bases, and 14 bases lay between the germline ends. Germline V gene data show CDR1 as KGHSH and CDR2 as LQKENI. The chain's CDR3 is CASSPPNGGRYEKLFF. CDR3 sequence (DNA): TGTGCCAGCTCACCACCTAACGGGGGGCGATATGAAAAACTGTTTTTT.

This chain uses TRBV6-5 with TRBJ2-5; D possibly matches TRBD1 or TRBD2 (5 bases each). The CDR3 is 15 amino acids. CDR1 is MNHEY, CDR2 SVGAGI, per germline. The CDR3 DNA follows: TGTGCAAATCGAAAGACCGGGGCCCTGTTAGAGACCCAGTACTTC. Translation gives CANRKTGALLETQYF.

The rearrangement links TRBV7-3 to TRBJ1-2; D is ambiguous. Trimming pared 5 bases from V and 8 bases from J, leaving 18 bases between. From germline, CDR1 is SGHTA and CDR2 FQGTGA. The CDR3 is made up of 14 amino acids. CDR3 sequence: CASSGSGGVGGYTF. DNA for the CDR3: TGTGCCAGCAGCGGTTCGGGTGGGGTGGGCGGCTACACCTTC.

Details on this clone: The junction shows a germline mismatch at one end, possibly a read error. The chain combines TRBV18 with TRBJ2-2; no clear D. This CDR3 comprises 14 residues. The germline gives CDR1 KGHSH, CDR2 LQKENI. The CDR3 region has the DNA TGTGCCAGCTCACCCACCGGACGTACCGGAGAGCTGTTTTTT. Translating gives CASSPTGRTGELFF. Complete variable domain (other parts from reference TRBV18 and TRBJ2-2): NAGVMQNPRHLVRRRGQEARLRCSPMKGHSHVYWYRQLPEEGLKFMVYLQKENIIDESGMPKERFSAEFPKEGPSILRIQQVVRGDSAAYFCASSPTGRTGELFFGEGSRLTVL.

V gene TRBV19 combines with J gene TRBJ1-5, with D hard to call. The length of the CDR3 is 14 residues. In germline, CDR1 is LNHDA, CDR2 SQIVND (reference sequence). The V gene lost 2 bases and the J gene lost 0 bases, with 5 bases spanning the gap. The CDR3 DNA is TGTGCCAGTAGTATATATATTAGCAATCAGCCCCAGCATTTT. This encodes CASSIYISNQPQHF.

The chain combines TRBV28 with TRBJ2-5; 9 bases are shared with TRBD1. In germline, CDR1 is MDHEN, CDR2 SYDVKM. The CDR3 is 13 amino acids. Trimming cost V 5 bases and J 10 bases; bases outside gene matches: 8. CDR3 bases: TGTGCCAGCAGTAGAGGGACAGGGAGGGACCAGTACTTC. Encoded protein: CASSRGTGRDQYF.

As concerns this clone: A junction end diverges from the germline sequence, so it may reflect a read error. This rearrangement joins TRBV3-1 (or the pseudogene TRBV3-2) to TRBJ2-2; D gene uncertain. Germline loops: CDR1 LGHDT, CDR2 YNNKEL (reference sequence). The CDR3 extends over 12 amino acids. The CDR3 reads CASRQSLGELFF. The CDR3 DNA reads as TGTGCCAGCCGCCAGAGCCTCGGGGAGCTGTTTTTT.

The rearrangement joins TRBV30 to TRBJ1-2; D ambiguous. Deletions cut 1 base from V and 1 base from J, with 7 bases between. The CDR3 totals 13 residues. Germline lookup yields CDR1 GTSNPN and CDR2 SVGIG (reference sequence). For the CDR3, the DNA is TGTGCCTGGAGTGCGGGGAATAACTATGGCTACACCTTC. As protein: CAWSAGNNYGYTF.

The chain has TRBV28 and TRBJ1-4; TRBD1 matches 8 bases. J lost 7 bases, V lost 6 bases, and 10 bases had no gene match. The length of the CDR3 is 15 residues. Per the germline V gene, CDR1 is MDHEN and CDR2 is SYDVKM. CDR3: CASSDRGLGGEKLFF. CDR3 coding DNA: TGTGCCAGCAGCGACAGGGGCCTCGGAGGTGAAAAACTGTTTTTT. The complete variable domain, with remaining parts taken from reference TRBV28 and TRBJ1-4, reads DVKVTQSSRYLVKRTGEKVFLECVQDMDHENMFWYRQDPGLGLRLIYFSYDVKMKEKGDIPEGYSVSREKKERFSLILESASTNQTSMYLCASSDRGLGGEKLFFGSGTQLSVL.

The V call is TRBV5-1, the J call TRBJ2-1; no clear D gene. Deletions cut 5 bases from V and 5 bases from J, with 5 bases between. This CDR3 has 11 residues. The germline CDR1 and CDR2 sequences are SGHRS and YFSETQ. The CDR3 protein is CASRRNNEQFF. The CDR3 nucleotides are TGCGCCAGCAGACGAAACAATGAGCAGTTCTTC.

The chain combines TRBV10-3 with TRBJ2-7, with D uncertain. The germline gives CDR1 ENHRY, CDR2 SYGVKD. This CDR3 contains 13 residues. With 6 bases removed from V and 1 base from J, the gap between germline ends came to 10 bases. CDR3 loop: CAIRKVGSYEQYF. The CDR3 DNA reads TGTGCCATCAGAAAGGTGGGATCCTACGAGCAGTACTTC.

The CDR3 region is CSVIGAGLNEQYF. The CDR3, as DNA: TGCAGCGTTATCGGTGCAGGGTTAAACGAGCAGTACTTC. The chain links TRBV29-1 to TRBJ2-7, with TRBD1 as a possible D gene (5 bases). V was clipped by 5 bases and J by 5 bases, with 16 bases between them. The CDR3 is 13 residues long. CDR1 and CDR2 from the germline V gene are SQVTM and ANQGSEA.

This sequence joins TRBV12-3 or TRBV12-4 and TRBJ1-6; D remains unclear. This CDR3 has 12 residues. Trimming took 5 bases from V and 5 from J, leaving 4 bases between them. Here the CDR3 reads CASSGNNSPLHF. CDR3 bases: TGTGCCAGCAGTGGAAATAATTCACCCCTCCACTTT.

The J gene is TRBJ1-4, the V gene TRBV4-2; unclear D gene. CDR3 length: 18 amino acids. The germline V and J ends were trimmed by 1 base and 8 bases, with 23 bases remaining between them. The germline gives CDR1 LGHNA, CDR2 YNFKEQ. The CDR3 spells CASSQVSGSLAKEEKLFF. The DNA of the CDR3 is TGTGCCAGCAGCCAAGTATCCGGGTCTCTAGCAAAAGAGGAAAAACTGTTTTTT.

This chain joins TRBV28 and TRBJ2-3; TRBD1 matches 10 bases. Germline V CDR1 and CDR2: MDHEN, SYDVKM. The CDR3 runs to 17 residues. V lost 6 bases to trimming and J lost 1 base; unmatched junction nucleotides: 10. CDR3 coding DNA: TGTGCCAGCAGACCAACCCCCGGGACAGGGGGCACAGATACGCAGTATTTT. Encoded protein: CASRPTPGTGGTDTQYF.

The J gene is TRBJ2-7, the V gene TRBV6-5, with D unresolved. Germline V CDR1 and CDR2: MNHEY, SVGAGI. The CDR3 extends over 14 amino acids. With 4 bases removed from V and 4 bases from J, the gap between germline ends came to 14 bases. CDR3: CASSSALNAYEQYF. In DNA, the CDR3 is TGTGCCAGCAGTTCAGCCTTGAATGCGTACGAGCAGTACTTC.

The CDR3 coding sequence is TGTGCCAGCAGTGCCCCGGGACAGGGGGTTTACGAGCAGTACTTC. It yields the protein CASSAPGQGVYEQYF. The chain recombines TRBV2 with TRBJ2-7; TRBD1 matches at 11 bases. From germline, CDR1 is SNHLY and CDR2 FYNNEI. V dropped 4 bases and J dropped 4; count of bases not matched to a gene: 6. This CDR3 region has 15 residues.

The chain uses TRBV5-4 and TRBJ2-3; 7 bases line up with TRBD1. With 6 bases clipped from V and 1 base from J, the junction kept 17 bases outside the gene matches. Germline-derived CDR1 and CDR2 are SGHNT and YYREEE (reference sequence). The CDR3 covers 18 residues. CDR3 amino acids: CASTPRPTTGTGTDTQYF. CDR3 nucleotides: TGTGCCAGCACCCCCAGGCCCACAACCGGGACAGGCACAGATACGCAGTATTTT.